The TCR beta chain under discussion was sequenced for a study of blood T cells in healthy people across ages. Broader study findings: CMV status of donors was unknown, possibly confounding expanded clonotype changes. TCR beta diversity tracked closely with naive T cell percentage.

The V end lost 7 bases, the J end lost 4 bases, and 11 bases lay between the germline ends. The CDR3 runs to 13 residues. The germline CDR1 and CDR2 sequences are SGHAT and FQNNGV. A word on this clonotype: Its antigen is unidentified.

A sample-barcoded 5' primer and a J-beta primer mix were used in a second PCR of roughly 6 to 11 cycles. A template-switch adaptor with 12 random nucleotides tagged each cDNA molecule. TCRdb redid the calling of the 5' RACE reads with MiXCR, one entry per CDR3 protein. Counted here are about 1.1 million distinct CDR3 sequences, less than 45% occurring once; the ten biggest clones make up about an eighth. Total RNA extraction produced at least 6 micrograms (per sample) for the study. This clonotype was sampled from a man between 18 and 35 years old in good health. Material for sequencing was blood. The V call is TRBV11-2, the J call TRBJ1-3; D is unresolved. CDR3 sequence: CASNGYWGNTIYF. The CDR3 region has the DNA TGTGCCAGCAACGGGTACTGGGGAAACACCATATATTTT.